This T cell receptor (beta chain) was documented in a study of blood T cell repertoires in COVID-19. Whole-study context: Sample material is recorded as cDNA or gDNA derived from T cells, B-cell-depleted T cells, or PBMCs.

TCRdb's copy holds only in-frame clones and misses some; the assay was immunoSEQ multiplex PCR. The sample contains 150,000 to 200,000 clones, 60% to 85% of which appear only once. Germline-derived CDR1 and CDR2 are GTSNPN and SVGIG (reference sequence). Between the trimmed V and J ends, which lost 0 bases and 1 base, there was a span of 9 bases. The CDR3 covers 14 residues. The sequence derives from a man between 65 and 79 years old with acute or convalescent COVID-19. The V and J genes are TRBV30 and TRBJ2-5; D ambiguous. The specimen was peripheral blood. The CDR3 sequence is CAWSVEQIQETQYF. CDR3 DNA: TGTGCCTGGAGTGTGGAACAGATCCAAGAGACCCAGTACTTC.